This T cell receptor beta chain was identified in a study of blood T cells in healthy people across ages. Sample-barcoded 5' priming and a J-beta primer mix drove a second PCR of about 6 to 11 cycles. TCRdb analysed the 5' RACE reads with MiXCR anew, one entry per CDR3 protein. The sample records about 780,000 distinct CDR3 sequences, roughly 46% being singletons. The germline V gene has CDR1 SGHRS and CDR2 YFSETQ. The V and J ends lost 4 bases and 3 bases respectively, with 10 bases between them. The CDR3 consists of 13 residues. The sequenced material came from blood. The genes are TRBV5-1 and TRBJ1-2, with D possibly being TRBD1 (6 bases). The receptor was derived from a man aged 80 or over in good health. CDR3 region: CASSRGLDYGYTF. The CDR3 coding sequence is TGCGCCAGCAGCAGGGGGTTGGACTATGGCTACACCTTC.